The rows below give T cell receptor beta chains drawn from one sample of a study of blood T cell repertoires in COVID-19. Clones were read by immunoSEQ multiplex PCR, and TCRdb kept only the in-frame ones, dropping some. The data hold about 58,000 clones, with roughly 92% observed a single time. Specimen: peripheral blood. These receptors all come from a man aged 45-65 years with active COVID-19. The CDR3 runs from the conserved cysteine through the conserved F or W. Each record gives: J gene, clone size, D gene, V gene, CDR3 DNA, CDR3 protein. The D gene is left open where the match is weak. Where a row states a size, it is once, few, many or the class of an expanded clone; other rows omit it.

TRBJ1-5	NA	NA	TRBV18	TGTGCCAGCTCGGGCACTCGCAATCAGCCCCAGCATTTT	CASSGTRNQPQHF
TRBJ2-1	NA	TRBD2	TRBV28	TGTGCCAGCAGTTCCCCTGGACTAGCGGGGGGGCGGAATGAGCAGTTCTTC	CASSSPGLAGGRNEQFF
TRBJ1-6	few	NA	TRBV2	TGTGCCAGCAGTGAACACTGGACTGTAGGGAATTCACCCCTCCACTTT	CASSEHWTVGNSPLHF
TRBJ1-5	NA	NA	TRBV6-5	TGTGCCAGCAGTTACGACAGATTAAATCAGCCCCAGCATTTT	CASSYDRLNQPQHF
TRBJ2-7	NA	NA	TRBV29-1	TGCAGCGCCCGACAGGCGAGCTCCTACGAGCAGTACTTC	CSARQASSYEQYF
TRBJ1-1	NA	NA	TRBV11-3	TGTGCCAGCAGCTCCGGGGGGGAGACTGAAGCTTTCTTT	CASSSGGETEAFF
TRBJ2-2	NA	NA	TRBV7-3	TGTGCCAGCAGCTCACCACAAGGGGGTACCGGGGAGCTGTTTTTT	CASSSPQGGTGELFF
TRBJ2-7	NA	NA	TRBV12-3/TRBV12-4	TGTGCCAGCAGTTCGAGGATTAAGAACGAGCAGTACTTC	CASSSRIKNEQYF
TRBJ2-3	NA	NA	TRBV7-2	TGTGCCAGCAGCTTGATGAGCGCCTACACAGATACGCAGTATTTT	CASSLMSAYTDTQYF
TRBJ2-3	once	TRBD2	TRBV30	TGTGCCTCCCAAGGGACTAGCGGGGGGGGGTTCACAGATACGCAGTATTTT	CASQGTSGGGFTDTQYF
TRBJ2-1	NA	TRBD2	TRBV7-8	TGTGCCAGCAGCTCCTTAGCGGGAGTGGATGAGCAGTTCTTC	CASSSLAGVDEQFF
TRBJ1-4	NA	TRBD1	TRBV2	TGTGCCAGCAGTCACAGGGGGCCCAATGAAAAACTGTTTTTT	CASSHRGPNEKLFF
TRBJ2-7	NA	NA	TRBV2	TGTGCCAGCAGTGACAGCTCCTACGAGCAGTACTTC	CASSDSSYEQYF
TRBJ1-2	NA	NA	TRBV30	TGTGCCGCACGGGAGGGGCCCGGCCAGGGCTACACCTTC	CAAREGPGQGYTF
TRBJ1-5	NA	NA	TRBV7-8	TGTGCCAGCAGCCTCCCGGACAGACATCAGCCCCAGCATTTT	CASSLPDRHQPQHF
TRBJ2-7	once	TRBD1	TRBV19	TGTGCCAGTAGTATCGACAGGGGCGCCGAGCAGTACTTC	CASSIDRGAEQYF
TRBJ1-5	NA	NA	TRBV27	TGTGCCAGCAGTTTCGACAGACCGAATCAGCCCCAGCATTTT	CASSFDRPNQPQHF
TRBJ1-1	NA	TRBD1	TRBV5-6	TGTGCCAGCACCTATGGGACAGGGAACACTGAAGCTTTCTTT	CASTYGTGNTEAFF
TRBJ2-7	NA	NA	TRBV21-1	TGTGCCAGCAGCAAAGGTACTCGCGGATTCCAGCGAACTTGGCACCGAAGCTCCTACGAGCAGTACTTC	CASSKGTRGFQRTWHRSSYEQYF
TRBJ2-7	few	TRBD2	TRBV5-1	TGCGCCAGCAGCTTGGAGGCTAGCGGGAGGGGTTACGAGCAGTACTTC	CASSLEASGRGYEQYF
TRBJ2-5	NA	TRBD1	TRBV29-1	TGCAGCGTTAAGGGACAGGGAAGGCAAGAGACCCAGTACTTC	CSVKGQGRQETQYF
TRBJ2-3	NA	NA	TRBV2	TGTGCCAGCAGTTCCAGGGAACCTAGCACAGATACGCAGTATTTT	CASSSREPSTDTQYF
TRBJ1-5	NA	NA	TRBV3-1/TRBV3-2	TGTGCCAGCAGCGGAGGAGGGGCTCAGCCCCAGCATTTT	CASSGGGAQPQHF
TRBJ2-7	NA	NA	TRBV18	TGTGCCAGCTCACCAAGTTGGGGCGGTTTCGAGCAGTACTTC	CASSPSWGGFEQYF
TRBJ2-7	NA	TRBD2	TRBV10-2	TGCGCCAGCATGTCGGGGTTCAGCGGGAACTACGAGCAGTACTTC	CASMSGFSGNYEQYF
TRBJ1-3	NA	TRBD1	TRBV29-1	TGCAGCGTACGACAGGGGAGCTCTGGAAACACCATATATTTT	CSVRQGSSGNTIYF
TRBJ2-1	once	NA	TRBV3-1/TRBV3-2	TGTGCCAGCAGCCAAGATTGGCGGCGAAACAATGAGCAGTTCTTC	CASSQDWRRNNEQFF
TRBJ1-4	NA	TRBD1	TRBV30	TGTGCCTGGAGTCGTGGGACAGCTAATGAAAAACTGTTTTTT	CAWSRGTANEKLFF
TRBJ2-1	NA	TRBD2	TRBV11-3	TGTGCCAGCAGCTTAGTGGGCGGGGGGTCCTACAATGAGCAGTTCTTC	CASSLVGGGSYNEQFF
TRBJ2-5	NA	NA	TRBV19	TGTGCCAGTAGTTATCAGGGGCCGGAGACCCAGTACTTC	CASSYQGPETQYF
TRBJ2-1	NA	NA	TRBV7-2	TGTGCCAGCAGCTTAGGAGCGTACAATGAGCAGTTCTTC	CASSLGAYNEQFF
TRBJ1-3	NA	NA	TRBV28	TGTGCCAGCGACGGAGGGTCGGGAAACACCATATATTTT	CASDGGSGNTIYF
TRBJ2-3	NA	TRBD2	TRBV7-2	TGTGCCAGCAGCTTCCACCCGGGACTAGCGGGGGCCAGCACAGATACGCAGTATTTT	CASSFHPGLAGASTDTQYF
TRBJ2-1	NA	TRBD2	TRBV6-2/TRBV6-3	TGTGCCAGCAGTAAAATAGCGGGGGGCTCCTACAATGAGCAGTTCTTC	CASSKIAGGSYNEQFF
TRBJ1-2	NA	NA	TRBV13	TGTGCCAGCACCGAAGGGGACAAGAACTATGGCTACACCTTC	CASTEGDKNYGYTF
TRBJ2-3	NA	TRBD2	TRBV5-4	TGTGCCAGCAGCTCCCGGCTAGCGGGCACAGATACGCAGTATTTT	CASSSRLAGTDTQYF
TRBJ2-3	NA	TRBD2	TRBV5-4	TGTGCCAGCAGCTGGACTAGCGGGGGGACGACAGATACGCAGTATTTT	CASSWTSGGTTDTQYF
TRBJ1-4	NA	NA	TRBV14	TGTGCCAGATCGACTCTATTCGGGACACACAATGAAAAACTGTTTTTT	CARSTLFGTHNEKLFF
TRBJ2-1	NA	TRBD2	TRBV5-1	TGCGCCAGCAGCTTGGGACTAGCGACCTACAATGAGCAGTTCTTC	CASSLGLATYNEQFF
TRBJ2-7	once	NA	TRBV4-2	TGTGCCAGCAGCCAAGTCTTAAACTCTTACTCCTACGAGCAGTACTTC	CASSQVLNSYSYEQYF